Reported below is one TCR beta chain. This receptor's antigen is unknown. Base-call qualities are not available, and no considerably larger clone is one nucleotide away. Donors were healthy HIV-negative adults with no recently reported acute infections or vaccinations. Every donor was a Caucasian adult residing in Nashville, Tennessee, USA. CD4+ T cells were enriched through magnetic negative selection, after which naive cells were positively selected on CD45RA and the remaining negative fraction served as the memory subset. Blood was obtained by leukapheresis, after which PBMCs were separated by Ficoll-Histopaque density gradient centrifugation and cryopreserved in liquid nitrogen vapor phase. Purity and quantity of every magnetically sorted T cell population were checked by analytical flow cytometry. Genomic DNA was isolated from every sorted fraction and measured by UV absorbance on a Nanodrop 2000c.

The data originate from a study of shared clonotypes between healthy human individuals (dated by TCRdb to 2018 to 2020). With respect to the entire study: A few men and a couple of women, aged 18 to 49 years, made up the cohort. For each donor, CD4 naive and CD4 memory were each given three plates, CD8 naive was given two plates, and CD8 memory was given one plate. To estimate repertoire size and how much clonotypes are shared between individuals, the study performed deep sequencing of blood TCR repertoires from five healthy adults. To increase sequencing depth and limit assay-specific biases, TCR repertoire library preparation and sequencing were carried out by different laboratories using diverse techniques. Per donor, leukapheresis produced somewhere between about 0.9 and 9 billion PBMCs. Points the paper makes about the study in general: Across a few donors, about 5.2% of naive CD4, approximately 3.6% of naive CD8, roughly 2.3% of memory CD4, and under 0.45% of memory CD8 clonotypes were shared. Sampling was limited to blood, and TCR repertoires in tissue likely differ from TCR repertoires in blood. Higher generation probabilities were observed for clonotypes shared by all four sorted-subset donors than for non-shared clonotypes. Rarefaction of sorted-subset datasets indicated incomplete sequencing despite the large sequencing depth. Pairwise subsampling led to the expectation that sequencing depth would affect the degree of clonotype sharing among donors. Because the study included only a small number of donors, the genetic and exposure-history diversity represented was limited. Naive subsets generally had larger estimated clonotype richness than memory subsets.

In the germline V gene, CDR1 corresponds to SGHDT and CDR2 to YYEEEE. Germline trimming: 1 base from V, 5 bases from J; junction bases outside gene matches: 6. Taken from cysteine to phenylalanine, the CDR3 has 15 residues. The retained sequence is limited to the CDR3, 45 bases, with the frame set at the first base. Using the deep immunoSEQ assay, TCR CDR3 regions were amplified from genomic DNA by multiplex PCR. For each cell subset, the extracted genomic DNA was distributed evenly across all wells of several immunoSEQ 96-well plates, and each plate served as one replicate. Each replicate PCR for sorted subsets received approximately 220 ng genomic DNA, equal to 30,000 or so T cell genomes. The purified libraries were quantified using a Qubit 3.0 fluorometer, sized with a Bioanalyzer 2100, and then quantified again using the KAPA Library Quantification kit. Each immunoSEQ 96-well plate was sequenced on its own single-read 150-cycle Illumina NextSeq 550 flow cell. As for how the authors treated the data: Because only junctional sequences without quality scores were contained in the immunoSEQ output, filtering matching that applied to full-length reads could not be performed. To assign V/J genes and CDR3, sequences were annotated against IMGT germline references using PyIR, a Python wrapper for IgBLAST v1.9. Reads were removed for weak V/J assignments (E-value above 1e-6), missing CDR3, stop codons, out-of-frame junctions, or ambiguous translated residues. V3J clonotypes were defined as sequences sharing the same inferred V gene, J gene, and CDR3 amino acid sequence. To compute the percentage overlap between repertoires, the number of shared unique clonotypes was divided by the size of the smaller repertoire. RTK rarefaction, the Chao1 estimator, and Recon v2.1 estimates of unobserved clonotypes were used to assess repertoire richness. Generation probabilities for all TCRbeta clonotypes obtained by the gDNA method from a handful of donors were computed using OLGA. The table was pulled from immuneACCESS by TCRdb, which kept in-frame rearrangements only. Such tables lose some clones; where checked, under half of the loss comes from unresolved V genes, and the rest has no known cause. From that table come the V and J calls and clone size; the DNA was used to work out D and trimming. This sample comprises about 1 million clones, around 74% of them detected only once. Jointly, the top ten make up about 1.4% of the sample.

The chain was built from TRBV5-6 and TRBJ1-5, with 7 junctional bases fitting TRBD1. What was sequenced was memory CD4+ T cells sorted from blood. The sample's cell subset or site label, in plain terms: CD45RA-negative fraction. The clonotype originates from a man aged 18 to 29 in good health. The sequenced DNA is TGTGCCAGCAGCTTGATGGACAGGTGGGATCAGCCCCAGCATTTT. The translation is CASSLMDRWDQPQHF.